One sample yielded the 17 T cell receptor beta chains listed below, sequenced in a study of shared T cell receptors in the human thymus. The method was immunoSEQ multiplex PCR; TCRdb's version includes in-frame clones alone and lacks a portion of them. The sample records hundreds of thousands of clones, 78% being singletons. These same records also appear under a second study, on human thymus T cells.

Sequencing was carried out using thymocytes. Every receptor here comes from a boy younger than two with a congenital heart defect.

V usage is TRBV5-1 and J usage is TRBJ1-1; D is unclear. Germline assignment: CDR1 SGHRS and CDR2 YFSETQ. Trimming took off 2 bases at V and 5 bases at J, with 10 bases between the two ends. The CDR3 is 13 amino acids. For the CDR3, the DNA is TGCGCCAGCAGCTTAGCGGCGAAGACTGAAGCTTTCTTT. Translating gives CASSLAAKTEAFF.

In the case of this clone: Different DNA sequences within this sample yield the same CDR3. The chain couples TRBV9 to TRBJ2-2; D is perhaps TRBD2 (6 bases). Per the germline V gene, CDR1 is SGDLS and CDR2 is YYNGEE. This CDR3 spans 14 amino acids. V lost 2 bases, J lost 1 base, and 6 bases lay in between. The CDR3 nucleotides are TGTGCCAGCAGCGTCGGGGGGAACACCGGGGAGCTGTTTTTT. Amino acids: CASSVGGNTGELFF. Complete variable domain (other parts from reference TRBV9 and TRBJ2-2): DSGVTQTPKHLITATGQRVTLRCSPRSGDLSVYWYQQSLDQGLQFLIQYYNGEERAKGNILERFSAQQFPDLHSELNLSSLELGDSALYFCASSVGGNTGELFFGEGSRLTVL.

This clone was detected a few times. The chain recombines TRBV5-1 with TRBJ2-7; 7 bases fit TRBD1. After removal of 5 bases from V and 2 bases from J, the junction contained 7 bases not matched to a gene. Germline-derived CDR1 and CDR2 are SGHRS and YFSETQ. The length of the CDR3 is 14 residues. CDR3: CASSLRTGPYEQYF. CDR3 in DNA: TGCGCCAGCAGTTTAAGGACAGGACCCTACGAGCAGTACTTC.

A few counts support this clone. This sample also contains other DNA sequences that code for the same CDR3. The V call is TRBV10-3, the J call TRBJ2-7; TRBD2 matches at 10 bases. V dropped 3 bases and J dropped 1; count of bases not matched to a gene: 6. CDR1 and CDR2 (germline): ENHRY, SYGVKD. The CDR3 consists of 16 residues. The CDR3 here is CAISETGTSASYEQYF. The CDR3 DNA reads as TGTGCCATCAGTGAAACCGGGACTAGCGCGTCCTACGAGCAGTACTTC.

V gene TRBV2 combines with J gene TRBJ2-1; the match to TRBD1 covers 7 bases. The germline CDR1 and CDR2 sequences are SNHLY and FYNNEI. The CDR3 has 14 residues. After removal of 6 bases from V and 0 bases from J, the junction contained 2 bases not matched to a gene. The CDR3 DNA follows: TGTGCCAGCAGGGACAGGTTCTCCTACAATGAGCAGTTCTTC. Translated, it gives CASRDRFSYNEQFF. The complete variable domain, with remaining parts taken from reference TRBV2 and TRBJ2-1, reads EPEVTQTPSHQVTQMGQEVILRCVPISNHLYFYWYRQILGQKVEFLVSFYNNEISEKSEIFDDQFSVERPDGSNFTLKIRSTKLEDSAMYFCASRDRFSYNEQFFGPGTRLTVL.

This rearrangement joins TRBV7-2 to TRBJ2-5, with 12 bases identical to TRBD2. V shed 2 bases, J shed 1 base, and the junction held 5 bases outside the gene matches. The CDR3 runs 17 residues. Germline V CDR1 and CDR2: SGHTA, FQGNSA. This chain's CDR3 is CASSLNGTSGPQETQYF. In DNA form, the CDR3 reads TGTGCCAGCAGCTTAAATGGGACTAGCGGGCCCCAAGAGACCCAGTACTTC. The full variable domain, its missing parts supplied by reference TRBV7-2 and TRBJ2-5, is GAGVSQSPSNKVTEKGKDVELRCDPISGHTALYWYRQSLGQGLEFLIYFQGNSAPDKSGLPSDRFSAERTGGSVSTLTIQRTQQEDSAVYLCASSLNGTSGPQETQYFGPGTRLLVL.

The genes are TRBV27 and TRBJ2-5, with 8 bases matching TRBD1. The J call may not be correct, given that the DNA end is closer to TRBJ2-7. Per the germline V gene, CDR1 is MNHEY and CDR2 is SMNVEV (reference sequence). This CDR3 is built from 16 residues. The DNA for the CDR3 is TGTGCCAGCAGTTTTGGAGGACAGGGCCCTCCGTACGAGCAGTACTTC. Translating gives CASSFGGQGPPYEQYF.

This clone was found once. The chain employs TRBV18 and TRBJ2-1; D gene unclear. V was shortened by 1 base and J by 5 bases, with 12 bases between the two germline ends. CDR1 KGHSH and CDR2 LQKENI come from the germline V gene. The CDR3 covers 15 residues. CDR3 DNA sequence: TGTGCCAGCTCACCACGTTCCAGGCACGACAATGAGCAGTTCTTC. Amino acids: CASSPRSRHDNEQFF. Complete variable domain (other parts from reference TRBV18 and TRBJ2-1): NAGVMQNPRHLVRRRGQEARLRCSPMKGHSHVYWYRQLPEEGLKFMVYLQKENIIDESGMPKERFSAEFPKEGPSILRIQQVVRGDSAAYFCASSPRSRHDNEQFFGPGTRLTVL.

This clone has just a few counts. The chain's CDR3 is CATSLRGRGNTIYF. The CDR3 DNA is TGTGCCACCAGCCTCAGGGGGCGTGGAAACACCATATATTTT. The rearrangement uses TRBV15 and TRBJ1-3, with 8 bases fitting TRBD1. Trimming removed 5 bases from V and 3 bases from J; junction bases left unmatched: 3. The CDR3 is 14 residues long. Germline assignment: CDR1 LNHNV and CDR2 YYDKDF (reference sequence). Supplemented by reference TRBV15 and TRBJ1-3, the full variable domain reads DAMVIQNPRYQVTQFGKPVTLSCSQTLNHNVMYWYQQKSSQAPKLLFHYYDKDFNNEADTPDNFQSRRPNTSFCFLDIRSPGLGDTAMYLCATSLRGRGNTIYFGEGSWLTVV.

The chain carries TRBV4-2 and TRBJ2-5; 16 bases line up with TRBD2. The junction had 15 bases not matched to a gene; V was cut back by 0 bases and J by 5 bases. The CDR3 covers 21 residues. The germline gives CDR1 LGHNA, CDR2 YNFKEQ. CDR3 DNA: TGTGCCAGCAGCCAAGATCGGCAGGGGGGGACTAGCGGGAGGGTTGGTGAGACCCAGTACTTC. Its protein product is CASSQDRQGGTSGRVGETQYF.

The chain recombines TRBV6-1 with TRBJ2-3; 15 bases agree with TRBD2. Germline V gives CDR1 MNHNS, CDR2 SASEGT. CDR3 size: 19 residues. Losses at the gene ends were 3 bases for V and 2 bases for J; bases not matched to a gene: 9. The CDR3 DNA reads TGTGCCAGCAGTGAGTTAGTCGGGACTAGCGGGAGGTACACAGATACGCAGTATTTT. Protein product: CASSELVGTSGRYTDTQYF.

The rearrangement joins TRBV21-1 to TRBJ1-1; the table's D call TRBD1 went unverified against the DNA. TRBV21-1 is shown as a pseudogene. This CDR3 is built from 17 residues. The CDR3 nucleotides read TGTGCCAGCAGCAAAGCGACAGGCAGGGTGGTGAACACTGAAGCTTTCTTT. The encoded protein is CASSKATGRVVNTEAFF.

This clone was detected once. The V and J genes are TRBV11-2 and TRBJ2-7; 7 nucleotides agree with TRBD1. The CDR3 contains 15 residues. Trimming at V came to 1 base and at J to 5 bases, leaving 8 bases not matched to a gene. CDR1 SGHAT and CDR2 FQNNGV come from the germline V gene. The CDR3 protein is CASSLVNRGMNEQYF. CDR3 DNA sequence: TGTGCCAGCAGCTTAGTAAACAGGGGCATGAACGAGCAGTACTTC.

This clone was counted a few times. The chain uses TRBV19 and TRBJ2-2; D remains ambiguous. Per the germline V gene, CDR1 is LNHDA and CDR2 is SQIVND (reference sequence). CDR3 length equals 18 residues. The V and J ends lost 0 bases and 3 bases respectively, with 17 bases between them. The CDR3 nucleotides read TGTGCCAGTAGTATAGATCTGAAATCTGGCCCTCACACCGGGGAGCTGTTTTTT. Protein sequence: CASSIDLKSGPHTGELFF.

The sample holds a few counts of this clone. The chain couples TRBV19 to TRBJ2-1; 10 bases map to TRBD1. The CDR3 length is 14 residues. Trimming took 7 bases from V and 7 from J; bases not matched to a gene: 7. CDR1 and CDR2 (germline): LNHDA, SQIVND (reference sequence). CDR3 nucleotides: TGTGCCAGTACCTCACCGGACAGGGGGAATGAGCAGTTCTTC. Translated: CASTSPDRGNEQFF. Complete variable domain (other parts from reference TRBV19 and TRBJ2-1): DGGITQSPKYLFRKEGQNVTLSCEQNLNHDAMYWYRQDPGQGLRLIYYSQIVNDFQKGDIAEGYSVSREKKESFPLTVTSAQKNPTAFYLCASTSPDRGNEQFFGPGTRLTVL.

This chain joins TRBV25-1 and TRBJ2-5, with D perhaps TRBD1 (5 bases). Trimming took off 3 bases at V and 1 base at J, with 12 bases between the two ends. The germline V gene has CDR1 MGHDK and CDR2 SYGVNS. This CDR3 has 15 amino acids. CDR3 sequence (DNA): TGTGCCAGCAGTGAGAGCTGGGGCCTCCAAGAGACCCAGTACTTC. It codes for CASSESWGLQETQYF. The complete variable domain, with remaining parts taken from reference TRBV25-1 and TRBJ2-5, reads EADIYQTPRYLVIGTGKKITLECSQTMGHDKMYWYQQDPGMELHLIHYSYGVNSTEKGDLSSESTVSRIRTEHFPLTLESARPSHTSQYLCASSESWGLQETQYFGPGTRLLVL.

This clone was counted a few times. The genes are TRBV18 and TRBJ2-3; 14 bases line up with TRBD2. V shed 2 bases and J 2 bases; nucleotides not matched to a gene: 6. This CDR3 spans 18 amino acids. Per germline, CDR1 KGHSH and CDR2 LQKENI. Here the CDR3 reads CASSPKTSGRDPTDTQYF. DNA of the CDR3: TGTGCCAGCTCACCAAAGACTAGCGGGAGGGACCCCACAGATACGCAGTATTTT.